This TCR beta chain was found in a study of control samples from healthy donors and cancer patients. Sequencing was performed with immunoSEQ multiplex PCR; in TCRdb, only in-frame clones are kept and a portion is missing. The sample has approximately 37,000 clones; 80% to 95% are singletons. The CDR3 runs 16 residues. In germline, CDR1 is SGHTA, CDR2 FQGNSA. The ends were cut back, 1 base at V and 9 bases at J, with 16 bases in the middle. This clonotype originated in a woman aged 45 to 65 in good health. The chain uses TRBV7-2 and TRBJ1-6, with D possibly being TRBD1 (5 bases). The sequenced sample was blood. CDR3 DNA: TGTGCCAGCAGCTTAGGGGGGACCGATAGGTTTTCACCCCTCCACTTT. It encodes CASSLGGTDRFSPLHF.